This T cell receptor beta chain is from a study of T cells after somatic rescue of genetic block. Assay: immunoSEQ multiplex PCR; the TCRdb copy retains only in-frame clones and omits some. Here the sample spans roughly 15,000 clones, approximately 79% being singletons. This CDR3 contains 12 residues. Per the germline V gene, CDR1 is MNHEY and CDR2 is SMNVEV (reference sequence). V lost 3 bases and J 5 bases, leaving 4 bases between the germline ends. Input material: peripheral blood mononuclear cells (PBMCs). This chain connects TRBV27 to TRBJ2-2; D is undetermined. This TCR was recovered from a boy aged 10-17 years. The CDR3: CASSFSTGELFF. CDR3 bases: TGTGCCAGCAGTTTTAGTACCGGGGAGCTGTTTTTT.